Sequencing of this T cell receptor (beta chain) was carried out in a study of chemoradiotherapy in HPV16-positive cancers (dated by TCRdb to 2021 to 2024). Some background on the complete study: Functional T-cell assays on cells from two HPV16-positive patients defined candidate HPV-specific T-cell clones and common TCR motifs. The candidate HPV-specific TCRs and motifs were then tracked in TCR repertoires from over 85 patients with HPV-related cancers. Whether T-cell immunity against the HPV oncoproteins E6 and E7 changes during chemoradiotherapy and whether survival is affected by this immunity were examined in the study.

With respect to this clone: This receptor's antigen is unknown. Base-call qualities are not available, and no considerably larger clone is one nucleotide away.

Here is what the overall study found, with its caveats: Only a couple of HPV16-positive patients were used to derive the functional definition of HPV-specific T cells, and the survival association was reported for HPV16-positive patients. Improved recurrence-free survival in HPV16-positive patients was associated with expansion of HPV-responsive T cells during chemoradiotherapy. Expansion of candidate HPV-specific clones and E7-related TCR motifs was observed in the tumor microenvironment during treatment, whereas no such expansion was observed for non-HPV-specific T cells.

Libraries were constructed by the immunoSEQ multiplex PCR assay. The table was pulled from immuneACCESS by TCRdb, which kept in-frame rearrangements only. Such tables lose some clones; where checked, under half of the loss comes from unresolved V genes, and the rest has no known cause. In this sample the table shows about 67,000 clones, around nine tenths of which occur a single time. Roughly 4.2% of the sample goes to the ten largest clones. Repertoires were sampled repeatedly over the course of chemoradiotherapy, so clonal expansion could be followed in the tumor microenvironment. CDR1 is given as SQVTM and CDR2 as ANQGSEA, both from the germline V gene. The CDR3 numbers 13 residues from cysteine through phenylalanine. Only CDR3 DNA is held: 39 bases, read in frame from base 1. V lost 4 bases and J lost 0 bases; the stretch between them is 7 bases long.

The chain uses TRBV29-1 and TRBJ2-1; TRBD2 could be the D gene, as 5 bases match. This specimen was blood, taken from a patient who underwent chemoradiotherapy. The sequence was collected from a human donor with HPV-associated anogenital cancer. The CDR3 protein: CSVARDSYNEQFF. The DNA is TGCAGCGTTGCGAGGGACTCCTACAATGAGCAGTTCTTC.